Detailed here is one T cell receptor beta chain. Its antigen is unknown. The junction departs from the called germline gene at one end, perhaps through a read error. Using the deep immunoSEQ assay, TCR CDR3 regions were amplified from genomic DNA by multiplex PCR. Genomic DNA extracted from each cell subset was distributed evenly over all wells of several immunoSEQ 96-well plates, and each plate served as one replicate. For sorted subsets, 150 to 250 ng genomic DNA, equal to 30,000 to 35,000 T cell genomes, was loaded into each replicate PCR. Purified libraries were quantified with a Qubit 3.0 fluorometer, sized on a Bioanalyzer 2100, and re-quantified with the KAPA Library Quantification kit. A separate single-read 150-cycle Illumina NextSeq 550 flow cell was used to sequence each immunoSEQ 96-well plate. Under the source paper's analysis protocol: Because the immunoSEQ output held only junctional sequences and lacked quality scores, the filtering could not match the filtering applied to full-length reads. Sequences were annotated with PyIR, a Python wrapper for IgBLAST v1.9, and V/J genes and CDR3 were assigned using IMGT germline references. Reads were filtered out if the reads had weak V/J assignments (E-value above 1e-6), no CDR3, stop codons, out-of-frame junctions, or ambiguous translated residues. A V3J clonotype was defined by an identical inferred V gene, J gene, and CDR3 amino acid sequence. Percentage overlap between repertoires was computed as shared unique clonotypes divided by the size of the smaller repertoire. Repertoire richness was assessed with RTK rarefaction, the Chao1 estimator, and Recon v2.1 estimates of unobserved clonotypes. OLGA was used to compute generation probabilities for all TCRbeta clonotypes that the gDNA method yielded from a handful of donors. TCRdb mirrors the immuneACCESS table, restricted to in-frame sequences. Some clones are absent from its copies; in checked studies, under half trace to an unresolved V gene, and the reason for the others is unknown. V, J and clone size are taken as reported in that table, and D and trimming were inferred from the DNA itself. The sample profile shows about 79,000 clones; about 63% of them were found once. The ten largest clonotypes hold just over 50% of the sample.

The sample is drawn from a study of shared clonotypes between healthy human individuals (dated by TCRdb to 2020 to 2021). About the study as a whole: The cohort comprised two women and a few men aged 18 to 49 years. Different laboratories and diverse techniques were used to prepare libraries and sequence TCR repertoires, to increase sequencing depth and limit assay-specific biases. Between about 0.85 and 9.5 billion PBMCs per donor were obtained by leukapheresis. Blood TCR repertoires of a handful of healthy adults were deeply sequenced to estimate repertoire size and the extent of clonotype sharing between individuals. For each donor, three plates each were used for CD4 naive and CD4 memory, two plates were used for CD8 naive, and one plate was used for CD8 memory. General study outcomes and caveats: Pairwise subsampling led to the expectation that sequencing depth would affect the degree of clonotype sharing among donors. Sampling was restricted to blood, and TCR repertoires in tissues likely differ from the TCR repertoires found in blood. Estimated clonotype richness was generally larger for naive than for memory subsets. Even with the large sequencing depth, rarefaction of the sorted-subset datasets indicated that sequencing was incomplete. Sharing across several donors was observed for about 4.8% of naive CD4, less than 4% of naive CD8, 2.3% of memory CD4, and around 0.42% of memory CD8 clonotypes. Because the study included a small number of donors, the genetic and exposure-history diversity represented was limited. Higher generation probabilities were observed for clonotypes shared by all four sorted-subset donors than for non-shared clonotypes.

The donors were healthy, HIV-negative adults who had no recently reported acute infections or vaccinations. Every donor was a Caucasian adult living in Nashville, Tennessee, USA. CD8 memory samples combined magnetically selected CD45RO+ cells with CCR7-negative CD45RA+ effector memory (TemRA) cells. After blood collection by leukapheresis, PBMCs were isolated using Ficoll-Histopaque density gradient centrifugation and then cryopreserved in the vapor phase of liquid nitrogen. Analytical flow cytometry was used to check the purity and quantity of each magnetically sorted T cell population. Each sorted fraction had its genomic DNA isolated and then quantified by UV absorbance on a Nanodrop 2000c. As encoded in the germline V gene, CDR1 is SGHAT while CDR2 is FQNNGV. The CDR3 numbers 17 residues from cysteine through phenylalanine. The entry retains the CDR3 DNA only, 51 bases that are in frame from base 1.

The sample taken for sequencing was memory CD8+ T cells sorted from blood. The cell subset or site label, as the study defines it: CD45RO+ cells pooled with CCR7-negative TemRA cells. The chain employs TRBV11-2 and TRBJ2-1, with 14 bases matching TRBD2. This clonotype was sampled from a man aged 30 to 45 in good health. The CDR3 region has the sequence CASSKGLAGVGDNERFF. The nucleotide sequence reads TGTGCCAGCAGCAAGGGACTAGCGGGAGTAGGGGACAATGAGCGGTTCTTC.